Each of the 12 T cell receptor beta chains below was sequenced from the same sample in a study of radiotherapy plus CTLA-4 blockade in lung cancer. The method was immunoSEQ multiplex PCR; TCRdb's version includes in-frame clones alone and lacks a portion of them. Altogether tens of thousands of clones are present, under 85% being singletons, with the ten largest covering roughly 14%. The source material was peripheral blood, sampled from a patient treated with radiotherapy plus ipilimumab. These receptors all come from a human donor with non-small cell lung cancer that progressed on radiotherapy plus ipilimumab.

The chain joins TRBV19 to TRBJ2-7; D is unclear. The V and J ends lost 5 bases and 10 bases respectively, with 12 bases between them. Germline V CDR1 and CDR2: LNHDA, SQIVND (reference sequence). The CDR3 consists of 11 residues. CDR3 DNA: TGTGCCAGTAGTGTGGGTCTCTTCCAGTACTTC. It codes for CASSVGLFQYF.

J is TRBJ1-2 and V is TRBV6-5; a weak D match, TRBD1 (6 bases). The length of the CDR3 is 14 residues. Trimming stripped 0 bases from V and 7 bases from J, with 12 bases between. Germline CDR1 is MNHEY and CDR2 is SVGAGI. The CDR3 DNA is TGTGCCAGCAGTTACTCGAGGGGGGGCCGTGGCTACACCTTC. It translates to CASSYSRGGRGYTF.

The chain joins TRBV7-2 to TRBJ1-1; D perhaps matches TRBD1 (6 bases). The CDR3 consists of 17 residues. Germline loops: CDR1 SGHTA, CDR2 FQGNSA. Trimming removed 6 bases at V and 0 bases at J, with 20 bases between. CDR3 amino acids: CASRQPGSGAMNTEAFF. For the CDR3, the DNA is TGTGCCAGCAGGCAACCGGGGTCGGGGGCTATGAACACTGAAGCTTTCTTT.

This CDR3 is CASSLGTGTSPLHF. CDR3 bases: TGTGCCAGCAGTTTAGGGACAGGGACTTCACCCCTCCACTTT. This chain connects TRBV27 to TRBJ1-6; 9 bases fit TRBD1. The ends lost 2 bases at V and 9 bases at J; junction bases unmatched: 2. This CDR3 spans 14 amino acids. Germline V gives CDR1 MNHEY, CDR2 SMNVEV (reference sequence).

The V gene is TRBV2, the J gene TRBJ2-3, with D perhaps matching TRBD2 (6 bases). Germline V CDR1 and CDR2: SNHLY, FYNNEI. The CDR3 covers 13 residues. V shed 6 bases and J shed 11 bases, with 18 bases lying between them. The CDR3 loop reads CASRVTGESRQYF. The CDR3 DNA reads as TGTGCCAGCAGGGTAACGGGGGAGTCTAGGCAGTATTTT.

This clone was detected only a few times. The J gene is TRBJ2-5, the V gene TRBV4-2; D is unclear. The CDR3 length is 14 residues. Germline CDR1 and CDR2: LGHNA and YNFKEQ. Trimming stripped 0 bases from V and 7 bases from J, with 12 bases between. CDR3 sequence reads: CASSQDRALPTQYF. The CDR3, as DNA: TGTGCCAGCAGCCAAGATCGTGCCCTTCCGACCCAGTACTTC.

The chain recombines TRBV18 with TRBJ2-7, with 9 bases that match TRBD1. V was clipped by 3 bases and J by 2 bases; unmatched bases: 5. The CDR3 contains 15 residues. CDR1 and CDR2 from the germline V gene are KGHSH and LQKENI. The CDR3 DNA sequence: TGTGCCAGCTCACCGGGACAGGGATTCACCTACGAGCAGTACTTC. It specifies CASSPGQGFTYEQYF. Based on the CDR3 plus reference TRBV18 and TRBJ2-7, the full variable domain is NAGVMQNPRHLVRRRGQEARLRCSPMKGHSHVYWYRQLPEEGLKFMVYLQKENIIDESGMPKERFSAEFPKEGPSILRIQQVVRGDSAAYFCASSPGQGFTYEQYFGPGTRLTVT.

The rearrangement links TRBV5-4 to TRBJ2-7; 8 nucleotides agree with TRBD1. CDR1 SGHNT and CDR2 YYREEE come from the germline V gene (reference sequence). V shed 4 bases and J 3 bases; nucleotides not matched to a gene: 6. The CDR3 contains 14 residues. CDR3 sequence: CASSPTDRDYEQYF. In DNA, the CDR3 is TGTGCCAGCAGCCCGACGGACAGGGACTACGAGCAGTACTTC. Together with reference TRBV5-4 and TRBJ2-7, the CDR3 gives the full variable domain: ETGVTQSPTHLIKTRGQQVTLRCSSQSGHNTVSWYQQALGQGPQFIFQYYREEENGRGNFPPRFSGLQFPNYSSELNVNALELDDSALYLCASSPTDRDYEQYFGPGTRLTVT.

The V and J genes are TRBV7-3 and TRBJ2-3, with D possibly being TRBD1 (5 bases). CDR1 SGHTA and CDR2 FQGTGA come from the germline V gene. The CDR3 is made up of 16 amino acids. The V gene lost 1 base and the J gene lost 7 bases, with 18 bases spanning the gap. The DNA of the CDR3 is TGTGCCAGCAGCTTAAATTCTGGGCAGGGTAGGAATACGCAGTATTTT. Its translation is CASSLNSGQGRNTQYF.

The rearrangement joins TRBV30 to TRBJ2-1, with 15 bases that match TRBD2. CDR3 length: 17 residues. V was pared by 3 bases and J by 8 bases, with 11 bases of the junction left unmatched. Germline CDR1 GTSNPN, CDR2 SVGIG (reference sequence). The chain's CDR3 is CAWSPWTSGRANDEQFF. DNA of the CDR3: TGTGCCTGGAGCCCATGGACTAGCGGGAGGGCCAACGATGAGCAGTTCTTC. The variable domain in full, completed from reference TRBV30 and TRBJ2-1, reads SQTIHQWPATLVQPVGSPLSLECTVEGTSNPNLYWYRQAAGRGLQLLFYSVGIGQISSEVPQNLSASRPQDRQFILSSKKLLLSDSGFYLCAWSPWTSGRANDEQFFGPGTRLTVL.

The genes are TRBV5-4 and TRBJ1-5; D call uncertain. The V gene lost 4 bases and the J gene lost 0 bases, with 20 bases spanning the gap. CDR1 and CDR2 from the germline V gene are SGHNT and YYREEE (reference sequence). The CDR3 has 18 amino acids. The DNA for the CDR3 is TGTGCCAGCAGCCAAGGGCCGCCAGGAGTCTATAGCAATCAGCCCCAGCATTTT. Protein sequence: CASSQGPPGVYSNQPQHF.

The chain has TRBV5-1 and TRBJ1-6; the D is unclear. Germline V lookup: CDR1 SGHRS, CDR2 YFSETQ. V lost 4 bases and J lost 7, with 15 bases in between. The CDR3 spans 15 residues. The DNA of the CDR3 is TGCGCCAGCAGCCCTTACCCGGGCAGCAATTCACCCCTCCACTTT. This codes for CASSPYPGSNSPLHF.